This T cell receptor beta chain was documented in a study of CD8 T cells in ankylosing spondylitis. Overall study findings and caveats: CD8+ disease-linked clones were present at relatively low frequencies in blood. Earlier reports found some motif variants in synovial fluid and blood in reactive arthritis.

Making the TCR beta libraries involved quantitative 5'-RACE with molecular barcodes. A single record per CDR3 protein comes from TCRdb applying MiXCR to the 5' RACE reads. The repertoire holds about 160,000 distinct CDR3 sequences, with 9.5% to 10% as singletons. There are a few counts of this clonotype. The antigen is undetermined. This CDR3 contains 14 residues. Trimming took off 3 bases at V and 1 base at J, with 9 bases between the two ends. Germline-derived CDR1 and CDR2 are MNHEY and SMNVEV (reference sequence). The chain carries TRBV27 and TRBJ1-1; D ambiguous. The sequence derives from a female donor with ankylosing spondylitis or in good health (not recorded which). The specimen sequenced was blood, either unsorted or a sorted T cell fraction (not recorded which). The CDR3 loop reads CASSFDGPNTEAFF. The DNA of the CDR3 is TGTGCCAGCAGTTTCGACGGACCGAACACTGAAGCTTTCTTT.